The 26 T cell receptor beta chains below come from one sample, sequenced in a study of identical twins. TCRdb reanalysed the 5' RACE reads using MiXCR and keeps one entry per CDR3 protein. The sample includes 700,000 or so distinct CDR3 sequences, 21% seen only once; the top ten take roughly 4%. This sample was shared with a second study, whose subject was T cells expressing NK-cell markers.

Material: PBMCs. The receptors originated from a woman younger than 30 in good health.

A few counts support this clonotype. CDR3 bases: TGCAGTGCTAAAGGGCGGGAGGGGAGTCAAGAGACCCAGTACTTC. Residues: CSAKGREGSQETQYF. The rearrangement uses TRBV20-1 and TRBJ2-5; TRBD2 matches at 9 bases. Germline V gene data show CDR1 as DFQATT and CDR2 as SNEGSKA (reference sequence). After removal of 4 bases from V and 2 bases from J, the junction contained 8 bases not matched to a gene. This CDR3 contains 15 residues.

The V call is TRBV30, the J call TRBJ2-1; D is perhaps TRBD2 (5 bases). CDR1 is GTSNPN, CDR2 SVGIG, per germline (reference sequence). The CDR3 consists of 15 residues. Trimming cost V 4 bases and J 0 bases, with 13 bases left between them. This chain's CDR3 is CAWTLGLSSYNEQFF. The CDR3, as DNA: TGTGCCTGGACTCTAGGACTCAGCTCCTACAATGAGCAGTTCTTC.

This clonotype was observed a few times. The chain has TRBV5-1 and TRBJ2-1; 12 bases agree with TRBD2. CDR3 length: 15 residues. V shed 5 bases and J 6 bases; nucleotides not matched to a gene: 6. Germline V gives CDR1 SGHRS, CDR2 YFSETQ. Here the CDR3 DNA reads TGCGCCAGCAGACTCCTAGCGGGGGGGCCCAATGAGCAGTTCTTC. Translating gives CASRLLAGGPNEQFF.

The table lists this clonotype with many counts. The V call is TRBV20-1, the J call TRBJ1-1; possibly TRBD1 for D (6 bases). Germline V gene lookup returns CDR1 DFQATT and CDR2 SNEGSKA (reference sequence). V lost 2 bases, J lost 4 bases, and 17 bases lay in between. CDR3 length: 15 residues. CDR3 bases: TGCAGTGCTAGACAAGGGGGGCTTTATGGCACTGAAGCTTTCTTT. Translating it yields CSARQGGLYGTEAFF.

CDR3 amino acids: CASTQGASTDTQYF. The DNA of the CDR3 is TGTGCCAGCACCCAGGGGGCTAGCACAGATACGCAGTATTTT. The V and J genes are TRBV12-3 or TRBV12-4 and TRBJ2-3; 8 positions match TRBD1. This CDR3 spans 14 amino acids. Trimming removed 7 bases from V and 0 bases from J; junction bases left unmatched: 3.

V is TRBV20-1 and J is TRBJ1-2; D is uncertain. The germline CDR1 and CDR2 sequences are DFQATT and SNEGSKA (reference sequence). V lost 0 bases to trimming and J lost 0 bases, with 11 bases between them. The CDR3 runs 15 residues. DNA of the CDR3: TGCAGTGCTAGAGAGCAGTCCTTAGCTAACTATGGCTACACCTTC. It specifies CSAREQSLANYGYTF.

The gene calls are TRBV5-1 and TRBJ2-3, with 9 bases identical to TRBD1. The V gene's germline CDR1 is SGHRS and CDR2 YFSETQ. The trim removed 4 bases at V and 4 bases at J, leaving 7 bases unmatched. The CDR3 is 15 residues long. Here the CDR3 reads CASSPGGTGPDTQYF. DNA of the CDR3: TGCGCCAGCAGCCCTGGTGGGACAGGGCCAGATACGCAGTATTTT.

The CDR3 sequence: CASSQEGGGGPYEQYF. In DNA form, the CDR3 reads TGTGCCAGCAGCCAAGAAGGAGGGGGAGGGCCCTACGAGCAGTACTTC. The chain is built from TRBV3-1 and TRBJ2-7, with D perhaps TRBD2 (7 bases). From germline, CDR1 is LGHDT and CDR2 YNNKEL (reference sequence). The CDR3 consists of 16 residues. V lost 0 bases to trimming and J lost 2 bases, with 14 bases between them.

This clonotype was detected a few times. The rearrangement joins TRBV5-5 to TRBJ1-1; D perhaps matches TRBD1 (6 bases). This CDR3 is 14 amino acids long. Trimming took 4 bases from V and 2 from J, leaving 12 bases between them. Germline CDR1 is SGHKS and CDR2 is YYEKEE (reference sequence). Written as DNA, the CDR3 is TGTGCCAGCAGCCCCGAGGACAGAAACACTGAAGCTTTCTTT. Translated: CASSPEDRNTEAFF.

This chain links TRBV12-3 or TRBV12-4 with TRBJ1-2; D perhaps matches TRBD1 (5 bases). The ends were cut back, 6 bases at V and 8 bases at J, with 13 bases in the middle. The CDR3 totals 12 residues. This CDR3 is CASREQARGYTF. The CDR3 bases are TGTGCCAGCAGGGAACAGGCGCGAGGCTACACCTTC.

This chain connects TRBV6-2 or TRBV6-3 to TRBJ2-1, with 10 bases lining up with TRBD2. This CDR3 comprises 17 residues. Germline CDR1 MNHEY, CDR2 SVGEGT. Losses at the gene ends were 2 bases for V and 6 bases for J; bases not matched to a gene: 10. CDR3 in DNA: TGTGCCAGCAGTTACACGCCAAGGGGACTAGCGACCAATGAGCAGTTCTTC. Residues: CASSYTPRGLATNEQFF.

This chain uses TRBV5-1 with TRBJ1-1, with D unresolved. The CDR3 totals 12 residues. From germline, CDR1 is SGHRS and CDR2 YFSETQ. V was pared by 4 bases and J by 5 bases, with 9 bases between. The chain's CDR3 is CASSLTRTEAFF. CDR3 coding DNA: TGCGCCAGCAGCCTGACCCGAACTGAAGCTTTCTTT.

The rearrangement joins TRBV20-1 to TRBJ2-2; 9 nucleotides agree with TRBD2. Germline CDR1 is DFQATT and CDR2 is SNEGSKA (reference sequence). V dropped 3 bases and J dropped 0; count of bases not matched to a gene: 8. The CDR3 length is 17 residues. CDR3 region: CSARNSGRGSNTGELFF. CDR3 coding DNA: TGCAGTGCTAGGAATAGCGGGAGAGGGTCGAACACCGGGGAGCTGTTTTTT.

This clonotype was observed a few times. V gene TRBV7-9 combines with J gene TRBJ2-3; tentatively, D is TRBD1 (6 bases). The germline CDR1 and CDR2 sequences are SEHNR and FQNEAQ (reference sequence). CDR3 length: 15 residues. The V and J ends lost 1 base and 5 bases respectively, with 13 bases between them. The CDR3 DNA reads TGTGCCAGCAGCTTAGAATGGGGGCCGCGAGATACGCAGTATTTT. The encoded protein is CASSLEWGPRDTQYF.

This clonotype was picked up many times. V is TRBV5-6 and J is TRBJ1-5; D ambiguous. The CDR3 extends over 13 amino acids. V lost 0 bases and J 9 bases, leaving 10 bases between the germline ends. Germline assignment: CDR1 SGHDT and CDR2 YYEEEE. For the CDR3, the DNA is TGTGCCAGCAGCTTGGCATCGGGATGGCCCCAGCATTTT. The encoded protein is CASSLASGWPQHF.

The chain's CDR3 is CASSQEWLAGGPQFF. The CDR3, as DNA: TGCGCCAGCAGCCAAGAGTGGTTAGCGGGAGGGCCGCAGTTCTTC. The chain employs TRBV4-3 and TRBJ2-1; 11 bases fit TRBD2. Per germline, CDR1 LGHNA and CDR2 YSLEER. The CDR3 runs to 15 residues. The V segment lost 0 bases and the J segment 12 bases; nucleotides outside the gene matches: 7.

The rearrangement uses TRBV9 and TRBJ2-1; D is undetermined. Trimming took 4 bases from V and 4 from J, leaving 12 bases between them. The CDR3 sequence is 14 residues long. CDR1 is SGDLS and CDR2 is YYNGEE in the germline V gene. CDR3 residues: CASSTSGFYNEQFF. The CDR3 DNA is TGTGCCAGCAGCACTTCTGGGTTTTACAATGAGCAGTTCTTC.

This clonotype has more than one count but fewer than ten. This chain uses TRBV7-2 with TRBJ2-3; TRBD2 agrees at 8 bases. CDR1 and CDR2 (germline): SGHTA, FQGNSA. This CDR3 is 16 amino acids long. Unmatched junction bases numbered 6, after V lost 4 bases and J lost 0 bases. CDR3 sequence (DNA): TGTGCCAGCAGCTACGGGGGGGGCCGAAGCACAGATACGCAGTATTTT. It translates to CASSYGGGRSTDTQYF.

The chain has TRBV10-3 and TRBJ2-1; possibly TRBD2 for D (7 bases). Germline-derived CDR1 and CDR2 are ENHRY and SYGVKD. V lost 4 bases, J lost 3 bases, and 13 bases lay in between. The CDR3 is made up of 15 amino acids. This CDR3 is CAISVRGGDYNEQFF. The DNA for the CDR3 is TGTGCCATCAGTGTAAGGGGGGGAGACTACAATGAGCAGTTCTTC.

V and J are TRBV20-1 and TRBJ1-2; TRBD1 matches at 9 bases. Germline V gives CDR1 DFQATT, CDR2 SNEGSKA (reference sequence). V lost 0 bases, J lost 5 bases, and 7 bases stayed unmatched. The CDR3 is 15 residues long. The CDR3 is CSARESGTGQYGYTF. As DNA, the CDR3 is TGCAGTGCTAGAGAGTCCGGGACAGGGCAGTATGGCTACACCTTC.

This chain links TRBV7-2 with TRBJ1-5; D is undetermined. The CDR3 totals 13 residues. V was pared by 0 bases and J by 5 bases, with 5 bases between. Germline V gives CDR1 SGHTA, CDR2 FQGNSA. The chain's CDR3 is CASSLALYQPQHF. CDR3 DNA: TGTGCCAGCAGCTTAGCCCTGTATCAGCCCCAGCATTTT.

V is TRBV7-9 and J is TRBJ2-1; D tentatively fits TRBD1 or TRBD2 (5 bases each). Germline values: CDR1 SEHNR, CDR2 FQNEAQ (reference sequence). This CDR3 is built from 16 residues. V lost 3 bases to trimming and J lost 5 bases, with 17 bases between them. CDR3 DNA: TGTGCCAGCAGCTTGCCCCTTGGGGACGAGGACAATGAGCAGTTCTTC. As protein: CASSLPLGDEDNEQFF. Drawing the rest from reference TRBV7-9 and TRBJ2-1, the complete variable domain is DTGVSQNPRHKITKRGQNVTFRCDPISEHNRLYWYRQTLGQGPEFLTYFQNEAQLEKSRLLSDRFSAERPKGSFSTLEIQRTEQGDSAMYLCASSLPLGDEDNEQFFGPGTRLTVL.

The chain couples TRBV6-5 to TRBJ2-1; 12 bases align to TRBD1. The CDR3 is 15 amino acids. Germline V gene sequence: CDR1 MNHEY, CDR2 SVGAGI. V trimming: 4 bases; J trimming: 8 bases; junction bases outside the gene matches: 6. The CDR3 bases are TGTGCCAGCAGTTTCGCGGGACAGGGGGCCTATGAGCAGTTCTTC. As protein: CASSFAGQGAYEQFF.

This clonotype was seen many times. DNA for the CDR3: TGCAGTGCTAGAGATGAAAAGCGGCGAGCCAAAAACATTCAGTACTTC. This gives the protein CSARDEKRRAKNIQYF. This rearrangement joins TRBV20-1 to TRBJ2-4, with D tentatively TRBD2 (5 bases). Germline V gives CDR1 DFQATT, CDR2 SNEGSKA (reference sequence). The germline V and J ends were trimmed by 0 bases and 0 bases, with 12 bases remaining between them. The CDR3 runs to 16 residues.

J is TRBJ2-7 and V is TRBV12-3 or TRBV12-4, with D possibly matching TRBD2 (6 bases). This CDR3 comprises 14 residues. Trimming removed 3 bases at V and 0 bases at J, with 9 bases between. This chain's CDR3 is CASSFFGSSYEQYF. CDR3 nucleotide sequence: TGTGCCAGCAGTTTCTTCGGGAGCTCCTACGAGCAGTACTTC.

This clonotype has ten or more counts. The gene calls are TRBV5-1 and TRBJ2-3; TRBD2 aligns across 12 bases. Unmatched junction bases numbered 2, after V lost 3 bases and J lost 0 bases. CDR1 SGHRS and CDR2 YFSETQ come from the germline V gene. There are 16 residues in the CDR3. The CDR3 DNA follows: TGCGCCAGCAGCTCCGGACTAGCGGGGAGCACAGATACGCAGTATTTT. It specifies CASSSGLAGSTDTQYF.